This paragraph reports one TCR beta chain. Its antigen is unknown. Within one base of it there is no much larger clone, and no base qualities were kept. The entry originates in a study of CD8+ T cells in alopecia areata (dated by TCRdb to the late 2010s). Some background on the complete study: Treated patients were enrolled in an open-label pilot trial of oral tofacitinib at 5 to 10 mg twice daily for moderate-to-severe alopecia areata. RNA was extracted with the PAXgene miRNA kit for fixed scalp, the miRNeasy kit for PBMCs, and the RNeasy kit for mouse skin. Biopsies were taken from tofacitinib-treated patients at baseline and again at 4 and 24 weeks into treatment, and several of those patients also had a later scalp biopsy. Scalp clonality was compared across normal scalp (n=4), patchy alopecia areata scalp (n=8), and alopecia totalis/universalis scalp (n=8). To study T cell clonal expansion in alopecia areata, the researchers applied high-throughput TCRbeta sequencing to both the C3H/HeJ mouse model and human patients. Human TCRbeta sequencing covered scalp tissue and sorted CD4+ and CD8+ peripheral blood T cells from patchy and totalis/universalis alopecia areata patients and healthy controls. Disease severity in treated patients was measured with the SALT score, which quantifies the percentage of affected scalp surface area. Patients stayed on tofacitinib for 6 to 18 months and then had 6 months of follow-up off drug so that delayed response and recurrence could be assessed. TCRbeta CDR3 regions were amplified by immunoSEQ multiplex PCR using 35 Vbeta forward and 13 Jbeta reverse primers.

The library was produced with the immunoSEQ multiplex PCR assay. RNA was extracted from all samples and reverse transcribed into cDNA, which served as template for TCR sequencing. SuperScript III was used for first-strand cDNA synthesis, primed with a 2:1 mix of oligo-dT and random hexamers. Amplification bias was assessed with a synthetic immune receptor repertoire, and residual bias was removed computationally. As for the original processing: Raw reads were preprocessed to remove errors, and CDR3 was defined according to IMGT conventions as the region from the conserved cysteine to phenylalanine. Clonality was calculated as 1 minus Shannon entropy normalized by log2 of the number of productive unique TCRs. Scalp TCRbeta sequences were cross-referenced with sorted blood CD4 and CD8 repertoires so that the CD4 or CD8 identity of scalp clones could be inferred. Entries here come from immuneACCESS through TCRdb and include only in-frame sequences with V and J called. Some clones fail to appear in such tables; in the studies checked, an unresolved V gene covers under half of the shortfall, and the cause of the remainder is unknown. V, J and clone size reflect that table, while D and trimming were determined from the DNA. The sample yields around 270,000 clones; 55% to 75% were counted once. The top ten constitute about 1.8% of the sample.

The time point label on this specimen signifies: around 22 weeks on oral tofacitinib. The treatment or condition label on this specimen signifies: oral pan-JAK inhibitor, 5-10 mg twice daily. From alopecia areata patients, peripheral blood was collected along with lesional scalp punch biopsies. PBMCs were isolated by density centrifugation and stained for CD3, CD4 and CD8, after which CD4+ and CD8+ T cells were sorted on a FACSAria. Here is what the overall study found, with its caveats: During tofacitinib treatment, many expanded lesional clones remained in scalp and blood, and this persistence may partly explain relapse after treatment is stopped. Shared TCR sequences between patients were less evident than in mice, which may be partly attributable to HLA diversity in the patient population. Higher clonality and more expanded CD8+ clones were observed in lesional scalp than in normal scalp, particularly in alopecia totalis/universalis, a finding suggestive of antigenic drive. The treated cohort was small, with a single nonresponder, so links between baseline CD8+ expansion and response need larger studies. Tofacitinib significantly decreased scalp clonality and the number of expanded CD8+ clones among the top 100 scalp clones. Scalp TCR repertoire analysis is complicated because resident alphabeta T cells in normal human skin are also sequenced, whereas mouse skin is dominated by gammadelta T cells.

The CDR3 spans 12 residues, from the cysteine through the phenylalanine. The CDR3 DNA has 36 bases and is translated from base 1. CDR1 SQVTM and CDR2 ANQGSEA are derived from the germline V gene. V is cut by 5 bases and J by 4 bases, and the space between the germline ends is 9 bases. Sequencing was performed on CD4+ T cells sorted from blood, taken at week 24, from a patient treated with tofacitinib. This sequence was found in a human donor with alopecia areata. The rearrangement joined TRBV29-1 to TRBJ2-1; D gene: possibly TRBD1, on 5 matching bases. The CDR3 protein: CSVSPGYNEQFF. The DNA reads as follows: TGCAGCGTTTCGCCAGGGTACAATGAGCAGTTCTTC.